This T cell receptor beta chain stems from a study of blood T cell repertoires in COVID-19. Overall study: Sites across the United States, Italy and Spain contributed samples from acute and convalescent COVID-19. Sample material is recorded as cDNA or gDNA derived from T cells, B-cell-depleted T cells, or PBMCs.

CDR1 SQVTM and CDR2 ANQGSEA come from the germline V gene. The length of the CDR3 is 13 residues. V was shortened by 5 bases and J by 1 base, with 9 bases between the two germline ends. In the original analysis: Reference gene primer amplification yielded estimated nucleated cell counts. TCRdb keeps only in-frame clones here, not all; method: immunoSEQ multiplex PCR. Clone size and V and J calls were adopted from that table, with D and trimming inferred from the DNA. The table records around 94,000 clones, approximately 85% of them present only once. Sample: peripheral blood. The receptor was isolated from a man between 40 and 49 years old with active or convalescent COVID-19. V is TRBV29-1 and J is TRBJ1-5, with D tentatively TRBD1 (5 bases). The CDR3 bases are TGCAGCGTTATGGGGGGAAGCAATCAGCCCCAGCATTTT. As protein: CSVMGGSNQPQHF.